This entry concerns a single T cell receptor (beta chain). Its antigen is still unknown. Additional DNA sequences in this sample encode the identical CDR3. The sample comes from a study of T cell responses to AZD1222 COVID-19 vaccine. The CDR3 contains 12 residues. Trimming cost V 1 base and J 3 bases, with 1 base left between them. CDR1 is SEHNR, CDR2 FQNEAQ, per germline (reference sequence). Whole-study findings and limits: Unmutated variant regions reportedly attract nearly half of all spike-specific TCRs. At baseline, seropositivity was found in only six or seven AZD1222 recipients. In a largely white British group with more females than males, clonal diversity was possibly underestimated.

Here immunoSEQ multiplex PCR was the method, and the copy in TCRdb shows in-frame clones only, minus some. Of around 100,000 clones listed, about 86% are singletons. This specimen consisted of peripheral blood, obtained on day 0 of AZD1222 vaccination. V and J are TRBV7-9 and TRBJ1-5, with D uncertain. This clonotype was sampled from an adult in good health. The CDR3 region is CASSLDNQPQHF. The DNA of the CDR3 is TGTGCCAGCAGCTTAGACAATCAGCCCCAGCATTTT. The variable domain in full, completed from reference TRBV7-9 and TRBJ1-5, reads DTGVSQNPRHKITKRGQNVTFRCDPISEHNRLYWYRQTLGQGPEFLTYFQNEAQLEKSRLLSDRFSAERPKGSFSTLEIQRTEQGDSAMYLCASSLDNQPQHFGDGTRLSIL.